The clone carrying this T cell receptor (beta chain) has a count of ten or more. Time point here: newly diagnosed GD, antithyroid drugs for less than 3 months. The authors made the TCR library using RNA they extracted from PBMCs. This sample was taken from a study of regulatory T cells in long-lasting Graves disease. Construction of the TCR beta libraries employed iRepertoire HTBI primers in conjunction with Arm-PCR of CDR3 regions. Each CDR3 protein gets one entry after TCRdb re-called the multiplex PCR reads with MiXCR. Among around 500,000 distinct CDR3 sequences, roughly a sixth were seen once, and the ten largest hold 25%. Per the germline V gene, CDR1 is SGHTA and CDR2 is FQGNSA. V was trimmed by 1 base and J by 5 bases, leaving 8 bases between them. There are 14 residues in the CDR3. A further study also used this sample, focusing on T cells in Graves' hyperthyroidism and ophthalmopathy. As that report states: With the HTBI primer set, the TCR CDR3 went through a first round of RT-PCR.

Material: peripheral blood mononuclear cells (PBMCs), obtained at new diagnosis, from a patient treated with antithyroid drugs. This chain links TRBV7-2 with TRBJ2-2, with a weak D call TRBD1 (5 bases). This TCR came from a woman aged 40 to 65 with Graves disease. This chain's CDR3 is CASSLVTATGELFF. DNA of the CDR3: TGTGCCAGCAGCTTAGTGACAGCTACCGGGGAGCTGTTTTTT.